What follows is one T cell receptor beta chain and its context. Its specificity is unknown. This sample stems from a study of shared clonotypes between healthy human individuals. Findings of the study overall: Generation probabilities were higher for clonotypes shared across all four sorted-subset donors than for unshared ones. In this cohort, only blood was sampled, and tissue repertoires likely differ.

Clones were read by immunoSEQ multiplex PCR, and TCRdb kept only the in-frame ones, dropping some. This table has roughly 410,000 clones, around 96% appearing once. V lost 6 bases and J lost 1, with 7 bases in between. The CDR3 totals 13 residues. Germline V lookup: CDR1 MDHEN, CDR2 SYDVKM. The sequence was collected from a man aged 25 to 45 in good health. The rearrangement joins TRBV28 to TRBJ1-3; D remains unclear. Material for sequencing was memory CD8+ T cells sorted from blood. Subset here: CD45RO+ cells pooled with CCR7-negative TemRA cells. The chain's CDR3 is CASRGVSGNTIYF. The CDR3 DNA follows: TGTGCCAGCAGGGGAGTATCTGGAAACACCATATATTTT. Combining the CDR3 with reference TRBV28 and TRBJ1-3 gives the whole variable domain DVKVTQSSRYLVKRTGEKVFLECVQDMDHENMFWYRQDPGLGLRLIYFSYDVKMKEKGDIPEGYSVSREKKERFSLILESASTNQTSMYLCASRGVSGNTIYFGEGSWLTVV.